Below are 2 T cell receptor beta chains sequenced from a single sample in a study of OX40 agonist ivuxolimab in advanced cancers. Sequencing was performed with immunoSEQ multiplex PCR; in TCRdb, only in-frame clones are kept and a portion is missing. The data show 30,000 or so clones, roughly 85% seen once. This specimen consisted of CD4+ or CD8+ T cells sorted from blood, obtained in a trial of the OX40 agonist ivuxolimab. The receptors come from an adult with an advanced solid tumor such as melanoma, head and neck, liver or kidney cancer.

V is TRBV12-5 and J is TRBJ2-3; TRBD2 is a possible D gene (6 bases). The germline gives CDR1 LGHNT, CDR2 FRNRAP. Trimming cost V 4 bases and J 0 bases, with 20 bases left between them. This CDR3 is 18 amino acids long. The CDR3 DNA reads as TGTGCTAGTGGTTGGGGGACTGAAGAACGACCTAGCACAGATACGCAGTATTTT. Translated: CASGWGTEERPSTDTQYF.

V gene TRBV6-5 combines with J gene TRBJ1-2; tentative D call: TRBD1 (6 bases). Trimming took 6 bases from V and 4 from J, leaving 15 bases between them. This CDR3 region has 14 residues. Germline CDR1 reads MNHEY; CDR2 reads SVGAGI. Here the CDR3 reads CASSLSGGAYGYTF. CDR3 DNA: TGTGCCAGCAGCCTAAGTGGGGGGGCCTATGGCTACACCTTC.